This paragraph covers one T cell receptor (beta chain) sequence. The data belong to a study of blood T cell repertoires in COVID-19. Across the study: Both acute and convalescent COVID-19 samples were obtained from the United States, Italy and Spain. The analysed material was cDNA or gDNA that came from T cells, B-cell-depleted T cells, or PBMCs.

This CDR3 is 14 amino acids long. Trimming removed 2 bases from V and 7 bases from J; junction bases left unmatched: 2. Looked up from germline, CDR1 is SGHVS and CDR2 is FQNEAQ. Measured with immunoSEQ multiplex PCR; TCRdb has only the in-frame clones, and not every one. The table shows roughly 100,000 clones, with 81% occurring only once. Sequenced input: peripheral blood. The clonotype was recovered from a man aged 80 or over with active or convalescent COVID-19. The chain carries TRBV7-8 and TRBJ1-4, with 9 bases lining up with TRBD1. The CDR3 spells CASSLSTGGEKLFF. CDR3 coding DNA: TGTGCCAGCAGCTTATCGACAGGGGGTGAAAAACTGTTTTTT.